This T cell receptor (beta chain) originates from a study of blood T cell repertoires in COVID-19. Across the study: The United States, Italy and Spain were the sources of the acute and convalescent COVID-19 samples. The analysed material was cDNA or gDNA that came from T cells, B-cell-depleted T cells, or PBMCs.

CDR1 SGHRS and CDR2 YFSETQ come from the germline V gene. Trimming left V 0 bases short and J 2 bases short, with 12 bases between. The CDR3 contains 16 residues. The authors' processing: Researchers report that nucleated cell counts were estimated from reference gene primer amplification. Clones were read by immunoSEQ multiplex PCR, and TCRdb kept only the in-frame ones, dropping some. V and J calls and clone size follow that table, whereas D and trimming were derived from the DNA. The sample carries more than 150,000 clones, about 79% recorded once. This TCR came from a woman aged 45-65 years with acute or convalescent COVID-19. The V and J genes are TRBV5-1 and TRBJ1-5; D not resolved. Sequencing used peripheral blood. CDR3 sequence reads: CASSLGVDTGNQPQHF. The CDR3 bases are TGCGCCAGCAGCTTGGGAGTAGATACGGGCAATCAGCCCCAGCATTTT.